This T cell receptor (beta chain) was sequenced in a study of shared clonotypes between healthy human individuals. Points from the study as a whole: Unshared clonotypes carried lower generation probabilities than those common to all four donors.

Trimming left V 8 bases short and J 4 bases short, with 17 bases between. The CDR3 is 15 amino acids. Germline CDR1 is SGHAT and CDR2 is FQNNGV. This clone was found once. Antigen specificity is unknown. Measured with immunoSEQ multiplex PCR; TCRdb has only the in-frame clones, and not every one. The data contain more than 1.2 million clones, 98% of them singletons. This chain connects TRBV11-2 to TRBJ2-2; D unclear. The sample taken for sequencing was naive CD4+ T cells sorted from blood. The subset denotes: CD45RA+ positively selected. The clonotype comes from a man younger than 45 in good health. In nucleotides, the CDR3 is TGTGCCAGCGGCCTTTACGCCACTATCACCGGGGAGCTGTTTTTT. It is translated as CASGLYATITGELFF.